This T cell receptor beta chain was found in a study of shared clonotypes between healthy human individuals. There were only Caucasian adults among the donors, and all lived in Nashville, Tennessee. Germline V gene sequence: CDR1 MDHEN, CDR2 SYDVKM. There are 15 residues in the CDR3. Trimming cost V 2 bases and J 0 bases, with 5 bases left between them. Study results and limitations: Among donors, the sharing of clonotypes was expected to be influenced by sequencing depth.

This clone was seen a few times. Its specificity is unknown. Other DNA sequences from this sample encode an identical CDR3 as well. The method was immunoSEQ multiplex PCR; TCRdb's version includes in-frame clones alone and lacks a portion of them. The sample includes some 1.1 million clones, 60% to 80% seen only once; the top ten take approximately 0.9%. The clonotype was recovered from a man aged 18 to 30 in good health. Some clones in this sample may be carry-over from other donors' samples. Sequenced: memory CD4+ T cells from PBMCs. As for subset: CD45RA-negative fraction. The chain has TRBV28 and TRBJ2-6, with D unresolved. This CDR3 reads CASSLPGSGANVLTF. The CDR3 DNA sequence: TGTGCCAGCAGTTTACCGGGCTCTGGGGCCAACGTCCTGACTTTC.